This note documents a single TCR beta chain sequence. The sample is drawn from a study of blood T cell repertoires in COVID-19. Assay used: immunoSEQ multiplex PCR; TCRdb lists only in-frame clones, some missing. The data hold 50,000 to 70,000 clones, with about 90% observed a single time. From germline, CDR1 is SNHLY and CDR2 FYNNEI. This CDR3 has 16 amino acids. V lost 2 bases and J lost 1; bases outside the gene matches: 3. This sequence originates from a man in his fifties or sixties with active or convalescent COVID-19. Material for sequencing was peripheral blood. The chain links TRBV2 to TRBJ2-2; 8 bases line up with TRBD1. The CDR3: CASSERTGRNTGELFF. CDR3 DNA: TGTGCCAGCAGTGAACGGACAGGGAGGAACACCGGGGAGCTGTTTTTT.